This T cell receptor beta chain was identified in a study of T cell responses to AZD1222 COVID-19 vaccine. This clone has only a few counts. As yet, its antigen is unknown. Trimming took 3 bases from V and 9 from J; bases not matched to a gene: 18. The CDR3 length is 19 residues. Study-wide results and limits: The study found Spike-specific TCR breadth and depth rose after two AZD1222 doses. Donors were mostly white British, more females; clonal diversity possibly underestimated. Only after the peak T cell response were repertoires sampled.

Measured with immunoSEQ multiplex PCR; TCRdb has only the in-frame clones, and not every one. The profile shows 250,000 to 300,000 clones, almost 95% of them singletons. The chain employs TRBV23-1 and TRBJ2-7, with 15 bases fitting TRBD2. TRBV23-1 has ORF status, its function being uncertain. This TCR came from an adult who received the AZD1222 COVID-19 vaccine. The material was peripheral blood, obtained 28 days after the second AZD1222 dose. Written as DNA, the CDR3 is TGCGCCAGCAGTCACCATTCCGGGACTAGCGGGAGGATTGGGTCGGGGCAGTACTTC. Translating it yields CASSHHSGTSGRIGSGQYF.